The present entry profiles one T cell receptor (beta chain) with its context. This clonotype was recorded many times. What antigen it recognizes has not been identified. No much larger clonotype is one base removed from it; base qualities were not supplied. The data are from a study of T-cell reconstitution after alpha-beta-depleted transplantation in children (dated by TCRdb to about 2016). In the study overall: The study quantitatively tracked T-cell immune reconstitution after TCRalphabeta/CD19-depleted allogeneic hematopoietic cell transplantation in children using TCR repertoire profiling.

The label giving this sample's treatment or condition can be read as: allogeneic hematopoietic cell transplantation with graft depleted of TCRalphabeta T cells and CD19 B cells. TCRalphabeta/CD19-depleted allogeneic hematopoietic cell grafts were given to the transplant recipients, all of whom were children. What the research found in general, with its limitations: The high TCRbeta diversity at day 60 in some patients was ascribed to recipient T cells and intrathymic progenitors that had survived conditioning. About two months after transplant, the apparently early recovery of alphabetaT-cell counts reportedly depended on just several hundred clones that had expanded rapidly and came from non-depleted graft cells. Over subsequent months, a decline in hyperexpanded clone frequencies was noted, and after one year, T-cell counts and TCRbeta diversity were mostly ascribed to newly produced T cells.

V is pared back by 3 bases and J by 3 bases, with 14 bases lying between the germline termini. From the germline V gene, CDR1 is SGHTA and CDR2 is FQGNSA. The CDR3 starts with the cysteine, ends with the phenylalanine, and has 16 residues. The read is trimmed to its CDR3 DNA, 48 bases read in frame from base 1. The library was obtained by PCR. TCRdb shows the sequencer as Illumina HiSeq 2500. TCR libraries were prepared with molecular barcoding, using unique molecular identifiers to normalize TCRbeta repertoire quantification. In TCRdb, the public reads were trimmed at Q25 with fastp and aligned with MiXCR, with productive beta chains retained. Here each entry gathers all rows of one CDR3 protein and keeps the most common genes and DNA. The sample yields over 150,000 distinct CDR3 sequences; over 8.5% were counted once. About 13% of the sample goes to the ten largest clones.

This TCR was sampled from a boy aged 2 to 10 with acute myeloid leukemia, due to receive a stem cell transplant. The chain is assembled from TRBV7-2 and TRBJ2-2; confidence is insufficient to name the D gene. Sequencing used PBMCs, obtained before TCRalphabeta/CD19-depleted stem cell transplant. The DNA reads as follows: TGTGCCAGCAGCTTCCCTGTGGTAGCCTACACCGGGGAGCTGTTTTTT. Its translation reads: CASSFPVVAYTGELFF. Where the CDR3 stops, the reference TRBV7-2 and TRBJ2-2 genes take over; the full variable domain is GAGVSQSPSNKVTEKGKDVELRCDPISGHTALYWYRQSLGQGLEFLIYFQGNSAPDKSGLPSDRFSAERTGGSVSTLTIQRTQQEDSAVYLCASSFPVVAYTGELFFGEGSRLTVL.